What follows is one T cell receptor (beta chain) and its context. This sample stems from a study of T cells in Graves' hyperthyroidism and ophthalmopathy. RNA transcripts were the template for amplifying TCR beta CDR3 regions. During a first-round RT-PCR of the TCR CDR3, the HTBI primer set was used. In TCRdb, the multiplex PCR reads were re-called with MiXCR into one record per CDR3 protein. In the table there are 450,000 to 600,000 distinct CDR3 sequences, 14% of which are singletons. The CDR3 covers 15 residues. Looked up from germline, CDR1 is SGDLS and CDR2 is YYNGEE. V lost 6 bases and J lost 7; bases outside the gene matches: 14. The definition of stable Graves' hyperthyroidism was no ophthalmopathy progression within 18 months.

Sequenced input: blood. This clonotype was obtained from a middle-aged woman with Graves' hyperthyroidism. V gene TRBV9 combines with J gene TRBJ2-5; 8 bases match TRBD2. The CDR3 coding sequence is TGTGCCAGCAACGGACCAAGCGGGAGCATGGGGACCCAGTACTTC. Its protein is CASNGPSGSMGTQYF. Together with reference TRBV9 and TRBJ2-5, the CDR3 gives the full variable domain: DSGVTQTPKHLITATGQRVTLRCSPRSGDLSVYWYQQSLDQGLQFLIQYYNGEERAKGNILERFSAQQFPDLHSELNLSSLELGDSALYFCASNGPSGSMGTQYFGPGTRLLVL.